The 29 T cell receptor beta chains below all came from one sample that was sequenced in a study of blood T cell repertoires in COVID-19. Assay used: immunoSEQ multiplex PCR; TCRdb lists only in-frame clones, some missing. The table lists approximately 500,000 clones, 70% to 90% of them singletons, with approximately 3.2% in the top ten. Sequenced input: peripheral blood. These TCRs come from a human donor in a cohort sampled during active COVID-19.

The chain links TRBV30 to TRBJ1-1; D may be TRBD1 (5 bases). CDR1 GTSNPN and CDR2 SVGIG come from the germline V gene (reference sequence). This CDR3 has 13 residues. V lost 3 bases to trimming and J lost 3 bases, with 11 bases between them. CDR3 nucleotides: TGTGCCTGGAGGGAACAGGTGTACACTGAAGCTTTCTTT. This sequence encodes CAWREQVYTEAFF.

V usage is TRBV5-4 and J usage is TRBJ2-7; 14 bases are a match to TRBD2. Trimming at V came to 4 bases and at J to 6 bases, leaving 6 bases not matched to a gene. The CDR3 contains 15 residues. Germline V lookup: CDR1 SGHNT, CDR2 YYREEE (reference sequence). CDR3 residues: CASSMGLAGVGEQYF. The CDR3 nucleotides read TGTGCCAGCAGCATGGGACTAGCGGGAGTTGGCGAGCAGTACTTC.

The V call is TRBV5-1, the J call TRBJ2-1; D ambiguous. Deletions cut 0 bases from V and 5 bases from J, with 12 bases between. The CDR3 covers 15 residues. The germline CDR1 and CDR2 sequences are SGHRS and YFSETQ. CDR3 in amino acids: CASSLEIRTDNEQFF. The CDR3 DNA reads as TGCGCCAGCAGCTTGGAGATTAGAACAGACAATGAGCAGTTCTTC.

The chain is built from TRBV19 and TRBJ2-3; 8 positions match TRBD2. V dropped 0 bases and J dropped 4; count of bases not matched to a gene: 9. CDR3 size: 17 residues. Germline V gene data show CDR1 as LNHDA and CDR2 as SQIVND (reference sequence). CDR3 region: CASSIDKHGLAPDTQYF. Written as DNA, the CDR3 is TGTGCCAGTAGTATAGATAAACATGGACTAGCCCCAGATACGCAGTATTTT.

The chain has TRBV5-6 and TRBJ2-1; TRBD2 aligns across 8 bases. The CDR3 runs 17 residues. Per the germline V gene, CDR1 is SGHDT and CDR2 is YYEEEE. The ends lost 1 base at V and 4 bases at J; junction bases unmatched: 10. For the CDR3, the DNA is TGTGCCAGCAGCTTGCCAACTAGCGGTATCATTTACAATGAGCAGTTCTTC. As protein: CASSLPTSGIIYNEQFF.

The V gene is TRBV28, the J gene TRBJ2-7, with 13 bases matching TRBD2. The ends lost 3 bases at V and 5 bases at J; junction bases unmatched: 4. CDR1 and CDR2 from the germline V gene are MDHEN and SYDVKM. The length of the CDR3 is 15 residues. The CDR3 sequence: CASSLSLAGGNEQYF. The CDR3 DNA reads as TGTGCCAGCAGTTTGTCACTAGCGGGAGGGAACGAGCAGTACTTC.

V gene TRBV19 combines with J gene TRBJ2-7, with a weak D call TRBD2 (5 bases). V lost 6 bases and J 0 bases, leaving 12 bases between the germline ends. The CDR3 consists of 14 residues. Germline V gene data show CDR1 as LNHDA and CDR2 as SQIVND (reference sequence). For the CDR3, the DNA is TGTGCCAGTAGCGTAGCGCGAAACTCCTACGAGCAGTACTTC. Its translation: CASSVARNSYEQYF.

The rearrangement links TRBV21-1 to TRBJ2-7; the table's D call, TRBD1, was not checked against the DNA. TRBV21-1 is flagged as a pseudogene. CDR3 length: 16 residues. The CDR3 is CANLDRDPVITYEQYF. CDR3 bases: TGTGCCAACCTTGACAGGGACCCTGTTATTACCTACGAGCAGTACTTC.

CDR3 residues: CATSRGLAGEQYF. The CDR3 DNA follows: TGTGCCACCAGCAGGGGACTAGCAGGCGAGCAGTACTTC. The J gene is TRBJ2-7, the V gene TRBV15, with 9 bases fitting TRBD2. From germline, CDR1 is LNHNV and CDR2 YYDKDF (reference sequence). The CDR3 has 13 residues. V was pared by 3 bases and J by 6 bases, with 3 bases of the junction left unmatched.

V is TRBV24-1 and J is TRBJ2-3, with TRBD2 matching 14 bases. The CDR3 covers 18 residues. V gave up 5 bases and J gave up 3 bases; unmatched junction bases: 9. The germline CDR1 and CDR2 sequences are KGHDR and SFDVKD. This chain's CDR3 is CATSGPGLAGGRTDTQYF. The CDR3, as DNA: TGTGCCACCAGTGGCCCTGGACTAGCGGGAGGAAGGACAGATACGCAGTATTTT.

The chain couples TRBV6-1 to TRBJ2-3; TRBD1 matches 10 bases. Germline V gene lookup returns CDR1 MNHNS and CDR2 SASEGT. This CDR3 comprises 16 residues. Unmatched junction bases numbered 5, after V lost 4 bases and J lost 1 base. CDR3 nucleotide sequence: TGTGCCAGCAGTGCATTCGGGACAGGGGGCACAGATACGCAGTATTTT. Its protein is CASSAFGTGGTDTQYF.

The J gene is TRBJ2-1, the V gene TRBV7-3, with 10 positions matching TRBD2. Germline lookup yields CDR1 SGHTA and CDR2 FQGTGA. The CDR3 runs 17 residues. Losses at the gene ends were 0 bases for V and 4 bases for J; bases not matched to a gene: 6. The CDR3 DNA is TGTGCCAGCAGCTTAACAACGACTAGCGGGTCGTACAATGAGCAGTTCTTC. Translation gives CASSLTTTSGSYNEQFF.

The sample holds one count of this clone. In DNA, the CDR3 is TGTGCCAGCAGCCAGAATGGCGAGCAGTACTTC. This sequence encodes CASSQNGEQYF. This chain links TRBV7-6 with TRBJ2-7; D is undetermined. Trimming took off 5 bases at V and 6 bases at J, with 8 bases between the two ends. CDR1 and CDR2 (germline): SGHVS, FNYEAQ. This CDR3 has 11 residues.

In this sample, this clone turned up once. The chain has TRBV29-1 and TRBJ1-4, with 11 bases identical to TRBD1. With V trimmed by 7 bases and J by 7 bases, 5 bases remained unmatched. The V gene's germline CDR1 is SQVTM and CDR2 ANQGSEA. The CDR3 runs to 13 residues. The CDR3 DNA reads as TGCAGCGGAAAGGGACAGGGGGGTGAAAAACTGTTTTTT. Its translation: CSGKGQGGEKLFF.

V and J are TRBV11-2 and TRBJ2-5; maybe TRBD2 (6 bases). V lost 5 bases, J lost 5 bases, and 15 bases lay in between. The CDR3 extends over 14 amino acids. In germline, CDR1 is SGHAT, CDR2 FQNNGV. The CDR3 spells CASSPRSGRETQYF. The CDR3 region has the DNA TGTGCCAGCAGCCCCAGGAGTGGGAGGGAGACCCAGTACTTC.

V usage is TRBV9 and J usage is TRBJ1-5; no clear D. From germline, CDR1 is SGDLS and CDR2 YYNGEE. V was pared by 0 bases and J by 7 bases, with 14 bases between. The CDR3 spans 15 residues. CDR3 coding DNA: TGTGCCAGCAGCGTAGGGGCAGGTAGGGAGCAGCCCCAGCATTTT. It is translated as CASSVGAGREQPQHF.

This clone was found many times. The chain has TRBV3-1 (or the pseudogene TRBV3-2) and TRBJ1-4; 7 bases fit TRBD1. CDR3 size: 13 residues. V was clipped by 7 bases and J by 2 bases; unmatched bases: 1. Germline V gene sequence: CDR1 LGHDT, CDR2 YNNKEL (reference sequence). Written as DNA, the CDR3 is TGTGCCAGCACGACAGGGACTAATGAAAAACTGTTTTTT. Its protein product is CASTTGTNEKLFF.

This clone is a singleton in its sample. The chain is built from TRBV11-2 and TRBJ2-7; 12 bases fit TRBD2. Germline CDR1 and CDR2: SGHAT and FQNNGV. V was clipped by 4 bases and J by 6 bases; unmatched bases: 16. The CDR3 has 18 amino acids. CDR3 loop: CASSWRPSGGGYFGEQYF. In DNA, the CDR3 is TGTGCCAGCAGCTGGCGCCCTAGCGGGGGGGGCTATTTTGGCGAGCAGTACTTC.

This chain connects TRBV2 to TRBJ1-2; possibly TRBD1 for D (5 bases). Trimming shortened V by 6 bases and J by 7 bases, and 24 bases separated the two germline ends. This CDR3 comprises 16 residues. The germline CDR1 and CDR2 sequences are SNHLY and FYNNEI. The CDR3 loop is CASSARDSPSFGGYTF. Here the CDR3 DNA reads TGTGCCAGCAGCGCTAGGGACTCCCCGAGTTTCGGTGGCTACACCTTC.

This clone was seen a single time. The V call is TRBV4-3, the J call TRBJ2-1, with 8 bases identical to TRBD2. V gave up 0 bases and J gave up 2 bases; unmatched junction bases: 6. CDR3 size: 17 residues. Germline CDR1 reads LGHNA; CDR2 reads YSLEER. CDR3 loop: CASSQDLAGMPYNEQFF. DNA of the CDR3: TGCGCCAGCAGCCAAGATTTAGCGGGGATGCCCTACAATGAGCAGTTCTTC.

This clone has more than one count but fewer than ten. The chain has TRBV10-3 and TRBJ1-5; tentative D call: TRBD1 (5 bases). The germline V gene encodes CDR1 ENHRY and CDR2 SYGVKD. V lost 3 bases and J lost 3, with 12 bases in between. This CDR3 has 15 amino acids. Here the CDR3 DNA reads TGTGCCATCAGTGAACAAAGGACAACCAATCAGCCCCAGCATTTT. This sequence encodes CAISEQRTTNQPQHF.

CDR3 DNA: TGTGCCTGGAGTGTGTCAGCGGGAGCAGAGACCCAGTACTTC. Encoded protein: CAWSVSAGAETQYF. V is TRBV30 and J is TRBJ2-5; TRBD2 agrees at 8 bases. Germline V gene lookup returns CDR1 GTSNPN and CDR2 SVGIG (reference sequence). The CDR3 consists of 14 residues. J gave up 4 bases and V 0 bases, and 4 bases lay outside the gene matches.

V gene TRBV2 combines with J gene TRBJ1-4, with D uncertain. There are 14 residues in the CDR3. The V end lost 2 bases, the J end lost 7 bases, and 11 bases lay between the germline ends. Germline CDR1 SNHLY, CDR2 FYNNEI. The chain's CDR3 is CASSESGSGEKLFF. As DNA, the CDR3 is TGTGCCAGCAGTGAATCCGGGTCTGGTGAAAAACTGTTTTTT.

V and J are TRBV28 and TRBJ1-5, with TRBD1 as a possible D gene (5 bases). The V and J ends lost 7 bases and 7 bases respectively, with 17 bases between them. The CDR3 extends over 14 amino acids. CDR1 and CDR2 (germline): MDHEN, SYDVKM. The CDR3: CASTPGMGLQPQHF. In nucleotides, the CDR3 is TGTGCCAGCACCCCCGGTATGGGGCTCCAGCCCCAGCATTTT. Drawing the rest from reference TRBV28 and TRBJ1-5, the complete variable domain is DVKVTQSSRYLVKRTGEKVFLECVQDMDHENMFWYRQDPGLGLRLIYFSYDVKMKEKGDIPEGYSVSREKKERFSLILESASTNQTSMYLCASTPGMGLQPQHFGDGTRLSIL.

The CDR3 loop reads CSASRGRTDTQYF. CDR3 nucleotide sequence: TGCAGTGCTAGTCGCGGCCGGACAGATACGCAGTATTTT. V and J are TRBV20-1 and TRBJ2-3; D gene ambiguous. Deletions cut 3 bases from V and 3 bases from J, with 10 bases between. The germline V gene has CDR1 DFQATT and CDR2 SNEGSKA (reference sequence). CDR3 length equals 13 residues.

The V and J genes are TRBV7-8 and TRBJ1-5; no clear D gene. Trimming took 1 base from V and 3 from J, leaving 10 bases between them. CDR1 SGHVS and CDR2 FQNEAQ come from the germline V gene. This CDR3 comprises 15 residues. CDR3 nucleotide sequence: TGTGCCAGCAGCTTAGGTGCCGCGAACAATCAGCCCCAGCATTTT. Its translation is CASSLGAANNQPQHF.

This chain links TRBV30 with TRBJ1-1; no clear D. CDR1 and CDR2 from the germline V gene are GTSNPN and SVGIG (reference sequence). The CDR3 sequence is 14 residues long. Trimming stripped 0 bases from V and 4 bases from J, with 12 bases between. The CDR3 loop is CAWSVSVSLTEAFF. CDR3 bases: TGTGCCTGGAGTGTATCTGTAAGCCTCACTGAAGCTTTCTTT.

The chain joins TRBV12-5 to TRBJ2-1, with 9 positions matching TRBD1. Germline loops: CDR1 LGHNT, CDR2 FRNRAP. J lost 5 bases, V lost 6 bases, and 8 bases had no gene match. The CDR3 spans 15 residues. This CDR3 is CASGPDRGAHNEQFF. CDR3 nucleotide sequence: TGTGCTAGTGGCCCCGACAGGGGGGCTCACAATGAGCAGTTCTTC.

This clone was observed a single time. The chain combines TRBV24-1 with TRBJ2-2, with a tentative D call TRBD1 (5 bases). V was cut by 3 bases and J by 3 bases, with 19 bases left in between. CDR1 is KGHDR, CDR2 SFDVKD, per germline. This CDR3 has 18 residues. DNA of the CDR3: TGTGCCACCAGTGATCCATCAATTCAGGGTGGATACACCGGGGAGCTGTTTTTT. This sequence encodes CATSDPSIQGGYTGELFF.